The rows below give T cell receptor beta chains drawn from one sample of a study of radiotherapy plus CTLA-4 blockade in lung cancer. The method was immunoSEQ multiplex PCR; TCRdb's version includes in-frame clones alone and lacks a portion of them. The profile shows approximately 1,500 clones, around nine tenths of them singletons. Sequenced here: tumor tissue, sampled from a patient treated with radiotherapy plus ipilimumab. These TCRs come from a human donor with non-small cell lung cancer who had a complete response to radiotherapy plus ipilimumab. CDR3s include the opening cysteine and the closing phenylalanine or tryptophan. Fields, in order: J gene, CDR3 length, V gene, CDR3 protein.

j_gene: TRBJ1-2; len: 13; v_gene: TRBV11-2; CDR3aa: CASSLGRNYGYTF
j_gene: TRBJ1-5; len: 13; v_gene: TRBV7-6; CDR3aa: CASSTGGSQPQHF
j_gene: TRBJ1-2; len: 13; v_gene: TRBV9; CDR3aa: CASSAGGNYGYTF
j_gene: TRBJ2-5; len: 14; v_gene: TRBV7-7; CDR3aa: CASRLAGGQETQYF
j_gene: TRBJ2-1; len: 13; v_gene: TRBV7-8; CDR3aa: CASSLGARNEQFF
j_gene: TRBJ1-5; len: 14; v_gene: TRBV6-5; CDR3aa: CASSYDYSNQPQHF
j_gene: TRBJ1-1; len: 14; v_gene: TRBV11-2; CDR3aa: CASSPQGARTEAFF
j_gene: TRBJ2-2; len: 16; v_gene: TRBV6-5; CDR3aa: CASSYLAPTVHGELFF
j_gene: TRBJ2-3; len: 16; v_gene: TRBV14; CDR3aa: CASSQQAAAFTDTQYF
j_gene: TRBJ1-1; len: 17; v_gene: TRBV11-2; CDR3aa: CASSLDGTGVPYTEAFF
j_gene: TRBJ2-2; len: 16; v_gene: TRBV19; CDR3aa: CASSNTGGRRTGELFF
j_gene: TRBJ1-4; len: 16; v_gene: TRBV5-6; CDR3aa: CASSFTGGATNEKLFF
j_gene: TRBJ2-3; len: 14; v_gene: TRBV18; CDR3aa: CASSPNSGPDTQYF
j_gene: TRBJ2-7; len: 14; v_gene: TRBV10-3; CDR3aa: CAISAGQGTSEQYF
j_gene: TRBJ1-5; len: 13; v_gene: TRBV28; CDR3aa: CAIRQGWDQPQHF
j_gene: TRBJ1-6; len: 14; v_gene: TRBV27; CDR3aa: CASSFRTDNSPLHF
j_gene: TRBJ2-5; len: 14; v_gene: TRBV5-1; CDR3aa: CASSRTGGRETQYF
j_gene: TRBJ2-1; len: 13; v_gene: TRBV10-1; CDR3aa: CASGGANVDEQFF
j_gene: TRBJ1-1; len: 12; v_gene: TRBV27; CDR3aa: CASRKLNTEAFF
j_gene: TRBJ2-2; len: 16; v_gene: TRBV6-5; CDR3aa: CASSSKTSGRTGELFF
j_gene: TRBJ1-1; len: 13; v_gene: TRBV9; CDR3aa: CASSALMNTEAFF
j_gene: TRBJ1-4; len: 16; v_gene: TRBV19; CDR3aa: CASSIDQSGGHEKLFF
j_gene: TRBJ1-4; len: 15; v_gene: TRBV5-5; CDR3aa: CASSRWGDSYEKLFF
j_gene: TRBJ1-3; len: 12; v_gene: TRBV5-4; CDR3aa: CASSLEGNTIYF
j_gene: TRBJ1-5; len: 14; v_gene: TRBV28; CDR3aa: CASSLIGGNQPQHF
j_gene: TRBJ2-5; len: 12; v_gene: TRBV7-7; CDR3aa: CASSLLGETQYF
j_gene: TRBJ1-1; len: 14; v_gene: TRBV29-1; CDR3aa: CSVEEPGQSTEAFF
j_gene: TRBJ1-1; len: 15; v_gene: TRBV6-6; CDR3aa: CASSYPGQSRTEAFF
j_gene: TRBJ1-3; len: 16; v_gene: TRBV18; CDR3aa: CASSPGTASSGNTIYF
j_gene: TRBJ2-3; len: 16; v_gene: TRBV10-3; CDR3aa: CAISEGQGMGTDTQYF
j_gene: TRBJ2-1; len: 16; v_gene: TRBV4-2; CDR3aa: CASSPLKGGSGNEQFF
j_gene: TRBJ1-5; len: 15; v_gene: TRBV2; CDR3aa: CASSGGTGDYQPQHF
j_gene: TRBJ1-2; len: 16; v_gene: TRBV30; CDR3aa: CAWSRQGLKNNYGYTF
j_gene: TRBJ1-5; len: 14; v_gene: TRBV6-4; CDR3aa: CASSPSPGNQPQHF
j_gene: TRBJ2-7; len: 12; v_gene: TRBV30; CDR3aa: CAWSPSNFEQYF
j_gene: TRBJ2-3; len: 14; v_gene: TRBV7-9; CDR3aa: CASSSSLLTDTQYF
j_gene: TRBJ2-1; len: 15; v_gene: TRBV7-2; CDR3aa: CASSLSAGVGDEQFF
j_gene: TRBJ1-1; len: 14; v_gene: TRBV7-2; CDR3aa: CASSLSPDAGEAFF
j_gene: TRBJ2-2; len: 13; v_gene: TRBV4-3; CDR3aa: CASSETNTGELFF
j_gene: TRBJ1-4; len: 12; v_gene: TRBV29-1; CDR3aa: CSVVLGNEKLFF